This T cell receptor (beta chain) is drawn from a study of T cell responses to AZD1222 COVID-19 vaccine. The CDR3 runs to 15 residues. Trimming left V 4 bases short and J 6 bases short, with 15 bases between. Germline V CDR1 and CDR2: PRHDT, FYEKMQ (reference sequence). The assay was immunoSEQ multiplex PCR, and TCRdb's table has in-frame clones only and misses some. Found here are about 93,000 clones, around 86% of them singletons; the top ten hold about 6%. J is TRBJ2-2 and V is TRBV13, with D hard to call. The starting material was peripheral blood, obtained on day 0 of AZD1222 vaccination. This TCR derives from an adult in good health. The CDR3 spells CASSSMGPSAGELFF. The CDR3 region has the DNA TGTGCCAGCAGCTCGATGGGCCCCTCCGCCGGGGAGCTGTTTTTT.